Listed below are T cell receptor beta chains from one sample, sequenced in a study of blood T cell repertoires in COVID-19. Method: immunoSEQ multiplex PCR; TCRdb's copy keeps in-frame clones and lacks some. The repertoire holds 150,000 to 200,000 clones, with roughly 84% as singletons. The material sequenced was peripheral blood. The receptors originated from a human donor with acute or convalescent COVID-19. The donor label of this sample is uncertain. The CDR3 runs from the conserved cysteine through the conserved F or W. Fields, in order: J gene, D gene, clone size, V gene, CDR3 DNA, CDR3 protein. A D gene is named only where the DNA matches it firmly. Not all rows give a size; the values are once, few, many and, for expanded clones, a class.

J gene: TRBJ1-5; D gene: TRBD1; clone size: .; V gene: TRBV18; CDR3 DNA: TGTGCCAGCTCACCAGGACAGGGAAGCAATCAGCCCCAGCATTTT; CDR3 protein: CASSPGQGSNQPQHF
J gene: TRBJ2-5; D gene: TRBD2; clone size: .; V gene: TRBV13; CDR3 DNA: TGTGCCAGCAGCTCGGGACTAGCGGTCCAAGAGACCCAGTACTTC; CDR3 protein: CASSSGLAVQETQYF
J gene: TRBJ1-1; D gene: .; clone size: .; V gene: TRBV9; CDR3 DNA: TGTGCCAGCAGCGAGACGACCGGGACACCGAACACTGAAGCTTTCTTT; CDR3 protein: CASSETTGTPNTEAFF
J gene: TRBJ1-3; D gene: .; clone size: .; V gene: TRBV30; CDR3 DNA: TGTGCCTGGAGTGTATCGGTTTACTCTGGAAACACCATATATTTT; CDR3 protein: CAWSVSVYSGNTIYF
J gene: TRBJ1-5; D gene: .; clone size: .; V gene: TRBV10-3; CDR3 DNA: TGTGCCATCACGCAGGGGTCCAATCAGCCCCAGCATTTT; CDR3 protein: CAITQGSNQPQHF
J gene: TRBJ2-3; D gene: .; clone size: .; V gene: TRBV28; CDR3 DNA: TGTGCCAGCAGTTTGGCAGGGGCAGGGGAGACAGATACGCAGTATTTT; CDR3 protein: CASSLAGAGETDTQYF
J gene: TRBJ2-7; D gene: .; clone size: .; V gene: TRBV3-1/TRBV3-2; CDR3 DNA: TGTGCCAGCAGAGCCCCAGGGAGGTCCTACGAGCAGTACTTC; CDR3 protein: CASRAPGRSYEQYF
J gene: TRBJ2-6; D gene: TRBD1; clone size: .; V gene: TRBV7-3; CDR3 DNA: TGTGCCGGCAGCTCGGACAGGGGTGGGGCCAACGTCCTGACTTTC; CDR3 protein: CAGSSDRGGANVLTF
J gene: TRBJ2-5; D gene: TRBD1; clone size: few; V gene: TRBV15; CDR3 DNA: TGTGCCACCAGCAGAGATAGGACAGGGGGCGAAGAGACCCAGTACTTC; CDR3 protein: CATSRDRTGGEETQYF
J gene: TRBJ1-2; D gene: .; clone size: many; V gene: TRBV18; CDR3 DNA: TGTGCCAGCTCACCACTGGATGACGCGGGCGGCTATGGCTACACCTTC; CDR3 protein: CASSPLDDAGGYGYTF
J gene: TRBJ1-1; D gene: .; clone size: .; V gene: TRBV3-1/TRBV3-2; CDR3 DNA: TGTGCCAGCAGCCCCCAACAATGGGGCATGAACACTGAAGCTTTCTTT; CDR3 protein: CASSPQQWGMNTEAFF
J gene: TRBJ2-1; D gene: .; clone size: .; V gene: TRBV10-3; CDR3 DNA: TGTGCCATCAGTGCCGGCTCAGATAGCGGCCATGAGCAGTTCTTC; CDR3 protein: CAISAGSDSGHEQFF
J gene: TRBJ2-2; D gene: .; clone size: .; V gene: TRBV2; CDR3 DNA: TGTGCCAGCTCCTCTTCGAACACCGGGGAGCTGTTTTTT; CDR3 protein: CASSSSNTGELFF
J gene: TRBJ1-3; D gene: .; clone size: .; V gene: TRBV6-5; CDR3 DNA: TGTGCCAGCAGTTTCCGTCGGACTGGCTCTGGAAACACCATATATTTT; CDR3 protein: CASSFRRTGSGNTIYF
J gene: TRBJ1-1; D gene: TRBD1; clone size: .; V gene: TRBV2; CDR3 DNA: TGTGCCAGCAGTCTCCGGGACAGATCGAACACTGAAGCTTTCTTT; CDR3 protein: CASSLRDRSNTEAFF
J gene: TRBJ1-1; D gene: TRBD1; clone size: .; V gene: TRBV6-5; CDR3 DNA: TGTGCCAGCTACAGGGGGCTAGAGGATAACACTGAAGCTTTCTTT; CDR3 protein: CASYRGLEDNTEAFF
J gene: TRBJ2-5; D gene: TRBD2; clone size: .; V gene: TRBV5-1; CDR3 DNA: TGCGCCAGCAGCGCCGGACTAGCGGAAGAGACCCAGTACTTC; CDR3 protein: CASSAGLAEETQYF
J gene: TRBJ2-2; D gene: TRBD2; clone size: .; V gene: TRBV14; CDR3 DNA: TGTGCCAGCAGCCTACTAGCGGGATTGCGTGGCACCGGGGAGCTGTTTTTT; CDR3 protein: CASSLLAGLRGTGELFF
J gene: TRBJ1-3; D gene: TRBD1; clone size: .; V gene: TRBV5-1; CDR3 DNA: TGCGCCAGCAGCTTGAGGGGGCTCTCTGGAAACACCATATATTTT; CDR3 protein: CASSLRGLSGNTIYF
J gene: TRBJ2-7; D gene: .; clone size: .; V gene: TRBV21-1; CDR3 DNA: TGTGCCAGCAGCAAAAGCCCTAGGAGGCAGGGGGCGAGCTACGAGCAGTACTTC; CDR3 protein: CASSKSPRRQGASYEQYF
J gene: TRBJ2-3; D gene: TRBD2; clone size: .; V gene: TRBV19; CDR3 DNA: TGTGCCAGTAGAGCGGGACCCAGCACAGATACGCAGTATTTT; CDR3 protein: CASRAGPSTDTQYF
J gene: TRBJ1-6; D gene: .; clone size: .; V gene: TRBV6-5; CDR3 DNA: TGTGCCAGCAGGATAGATCCTTCTAATTCACCCCTCCACTTT; CDR3 protein: CASRIDPSNSPLHF
J gene: TRBJ2-2; D gene: .; clone size: .; V gene: TRBV6-5; CDR3 DNA: TGTGCCAGCAGTTACTTAGGGGCAGCTATCGCCGGGGAGCTGTTTTTT; CDR3 protein: CASSYLGAAIAGELFF
J gene: TRBJ1-2; D gene: .; clone size: .; V gene: TRBV3-1/TRBV3-2; CDR3 DNA: TGTGCCAGCAGCCAAGAGGGCCCATTCTATGGCTACACCTTC; CDR3 protein: CASSQEGPFYGYTF
J gene: TRBJ2-5; D gene: TRBD2; clone size: .; V gene: TRBV4-1; CDR3 DNA: TGCGCCAGCAGCAAACTAGCGGGAGTGAGCAGAGTAGAGACCCAGTACTTC; CDR3 protein: CASSKLAGVSRVETQYF
J gene: TRBJ1-2; D gene: TRBD1; clone size: .; V gene: TRBV11-2; CDR3 DNA: TGTGCCAGCACCCGGGACAGGGCGGGCGGCTACACCTTC; CDR3 protein: CASTRDRAGGYTF
J gene: TRBJ2-1; D gene: TRBD2; clone size: .; V gene: TRBV10-1; CDR3 DNA: TGCGCCAGCAGTGACCCAGCGGGGGGGCCGGAGTTCTTC; CDR3 protein: CASSDPAGGPEFF
J gene: TRBJ2-3; D gene: .; clone size: .; V gene: TRBV11-2; CDR3 DNA: TGTGCCAGCAGCTTTGGGACTTACGACGATACGCAGTATTTT; CDR3 protein: CASSFGTYDDTQYF
J gene: TRBJ2-4; D gene: .; clone size: .; V gene: TRBV4-2; CDR3 DNA: TGTGCCAGCAGCCAAGAGAACGGGGTAGCCAAAAACATTCAGTACTTC; CDR3 protein: CASSQENGVAKNIQYF
J gene: TRBJ2-7; D gene: .; clone size: .; V gene: TRBV5-1; CDR3 DNA: TGCGCCAGCAGCTCTACAGAGTACGAGCAGTACTTC; CDR3 protein: CASSSTEYEQYF
J gene: TRBJ2-4; D gene: .; clone size: .; V gene: TRBV30; CDR3 DNA: TGTGCCTGGAGTGTTGGTGGGGCGGACATTCAGTACTTC; CDR3 protein: CAWSVGGADIQYF
J gene: TRBJ1-6; D gene: .; clone size: .; V gene: TRBV9; CDR3 DNA: TGTGCCAGCAGCGCGGAGACAGGTTCCTCGCCCCTCCACTTT; CDR3 protein: CASSAETGSSPLHF
J gene: TRBJ1-4; D gene: .; clone size: .; V gene: TRBV9; CDR3 DNA: TGTGCCAGCAGCGTACAGACAACTAATGAAAAACTGTTTTTT; CDR3 protein: CASSVQTTNEKLFF
J gene: TRBJ1-1; D gene: TRBD1; clone size: .; V gene: TRBV5-1; CDR3 DNA: TGCGCCAGCAGGAGGGAACAGGGGGCCGGGGGAGGCACTGAAGCTTTCTTT; CDR3 protein: CASRREQGAGGGTEAFF
J gene: TRBJ2-3; D gene: TRBD2; clone size: .; V gene: TRBV29-1; CDR3 DNA: TGCAGCGTCGCAGCGGGAGTCGGCACAGATACGCAGTATTTT; CDR3 protein: CSVAAGVGTDTQYF
J gene: TRBJ2-1; D gene: TRBD2; clone size: .; V gene: TRBV6-4; CDR3 DNA: TGTGCCAGCCGGACTAGCGGGGGGCATGAGCAGTTCTTC; CDR3 protein: CASRTSGGHEQFF
J gene: TRBJ1-3; D gene: .; clone size: .; V gene: TRBV7-2; CDR3 DNA: TGTGCCAGCAGCGACCAGGTCCAACCTGGAAACACCATATATTTT; CDR3 protein: CASSDQVQPGNTIYF
J gene: TRBJ2-3; D gene: .; clone size: .; V gene: TRBV3-1/TRBV3-2; CDR3 DNA: TGTGCCAGCAGCCAAGGATGGCTTAGCACAGATACGCAGTATTTT; CDR3 protein: CASSQGWLSTDTQYF
J gene: TRBJ2-7; D gene: .; clone size: .; V gene: TRBV5-1; CDR3 DNA: TGCGCCAGCACTCCGGACGGGACACCCGGAAGAGAGCAGTACTTC; CDR3 protein: CASTPDGTPGREQYF
J gene: TRBJ2-3; D gene: TRBD1; clone size: once; V gene: TRBV7-2; CDR3 DNA: TGTGCCAGCAGTCTTATCGACAGGGTTGATACGCAGTATTTT; CDR3 protein: CASSLIDRVDTQYF
J gene: TRBJ1-5; D gene: TRBD1; clone size: .; V gene: TRBV29-1; CDR3 DNA: TGCAGCGTTCGACAGGGGGTTAGTCAGCCCCAGCATTTT; CDR3 protein: CSVRQGVSQPQHF
J gene: TRBJ2-3; D gene: .; clone size: .; V gene: TRBV7-3; CDR3 DNA: TGTGCCAGCAGCTTAGGGTTAAGCGCTGGAAATACGCAGTATTTT; CDR3 protein: CASSLGLSAGNTQYF
J gene: TRBJ1-6; D gene: .; clone size: .; V gene: TRBV6-5; CDR3 DNA: TGTGCCAGCAGTTACTCGACGGGACTTCCCAGGACCCTCCACTTT; CDR3 protein: CASSYSTGLPRTLHF
J gene: TRBJ1-2; D gene: .; clone size: once; V gene: TRBV11-2; CDR3 DNA: TGTGCCAGCAGCGATAGTTCTAACTATGGCTACACCTTC; CDR3 protein: CASSDSSNYGYTF
J gene: TRBJ1-3; D gene: TRBD1; clone size: .; V gene: TRBV5-8; CDR3 DNA: TGTGCCAGCAGCATTGGACAGGGGATGGGTGGAAACACCATATATTTT; CDR3 protein: CASSIGQGMGGNTIYF
J gene: TRBJ2-7; D gene: .; clone size: .; V gene: TRBV10-3; CDR3 DNA: TGTGCCATCAGTGGAATTGAGGGCTTTCGCTCCTACGAGCAGTACTTC; CDR3 protein: CAISGIEGFRSYEQYF
J gene: TRBJ2-1; D gene: TRBD2; clone size: once; V gene: TRBV2; CDR3 DNA: TGTGCCAGCTCTGAGACTAGCGGGAGTTGGAATGAGCAGTTCTTC; CDR3 protein: CASSETSGSWNEQFF
J gene: TRBJ2-1; D gene: TRBD1; clone size: .; V gene: TRBV27; CDR3 DNA: TGTGCCAGCAGTTTGACAGGGATGGGCTACAATGAGCAGTTCTTC; CDR3 protein: CASSLTGMGYNEQFF
J gene: TRBJ2-7; D gene: TRBD1; clone size: few; V gene: TRBV5-1; CDR3 DNA: TGCGCCAGCAGCCCCACCACAGGGGGAGTAAACGAGCAGTACTTC; CDR3 protein: CASSPTTGGVNEQYF
J gene: TRBJ1-2; D gene: .; clone size: .; V gene: TRBV30; CDR3 DNA: TGTGCCTGGAGTGTGACAGGATCTGGCTATGGCTACACCTTC; CDR3 protein: CAWSVTGSGYGYTF
J gene: TRBJ2-2; D gene: .; clone size: .; V gene: TRBV6-5; CDR3 DNA: TGTGCCAGCAGTTCCCGGGCCTCAGGGACCGGGGAGCTGTTTTTT; CDR3 protein: CASSSRASGTGELFF
J gene: TRBJ2-2; D gene: TRBD2; clone size: once; V gene: TRBV5-1; CDR3 DNA: TGCGCCAGCAGCTTAACTAGCGGGAGTAGGGACGGGGAGCTGTTTTTT; CDR3 protein: CASSLTSGSRDGELFF
J gene: TRBJ2-1; D gene: TRBD2; clone size: .; V gene: TRBV5-4; CDR3 DNA: TGTGCCAGCAGCCAAAGCGGGAGAGGTTACAATGAGCAGTTCTTC; CDR3 protein: CASSQSGRGYNEQFF
J gene: TRBJ2-2; D gene: TRBD2; clone size: .; V gene: TRBV6-1; CDR3 DNA: TGTGCCAGCAGTGAAGGACTAGCGAGAGACACCGGGGAGCTGTTTTTT; CDR3 protein: CASSEGLARDTGELFF
J gene: TRBJ2-3; D gene: .; clone size: .; V gene: TRBV29-1; CDR3 DNA: TGCAGCGTTGAGGTACAGGGCGCAGATACGCAGTATTTT; CDR3 protein: CSVEVQGADTQYF
J gene: TRBJ2-3; D gene: .; clone size: .; V gene: TRBV19; CDR3 DNA: TGTGCCAGTAGTCAAGGGAGAGATACGCAGTATTTT; CDR3 protein: CASSQGRDTQYF
J gene: TRBJ1-2; D gene: .; clone size: .; V gene: TRBV6-1; CDR3 DNA: TGTGCCAGCAGTGAACCTCGGACAGATGCAACTAACTATGGCTACACCTTC; CDR3 protein: CASSEPRTDATNYGYTF
J gene: TRBJ1-2; D gene: .; clone size: .; V gene: TRBV2; CDR3 DNA: TGTGCCAGCAGTGACCGGGAGGTGGGTGGGTATGGCTACACCTTC; CDR3 protein: CASSDREVGGYGYTF
J gene: TRBJ1-4; D gene: .; clone size: .; V gene: TRBV15; CDR3 DNA: TGTGCCACCAGCAGAGTCAGGGTGAATGATGAAAAACTGTTTTTT; CDR3 protein: CATSRVRVNDEKLFF
J gene: TRBJ2-7; D gene: .; clone size: once; V gene: TRBV7-9; CDR3 DNA: TGTGCCAGCAGCCAGGGGACATCAAGCGAGCAGTACTTC; CDR3 protein: CASSQGTSSEQYF